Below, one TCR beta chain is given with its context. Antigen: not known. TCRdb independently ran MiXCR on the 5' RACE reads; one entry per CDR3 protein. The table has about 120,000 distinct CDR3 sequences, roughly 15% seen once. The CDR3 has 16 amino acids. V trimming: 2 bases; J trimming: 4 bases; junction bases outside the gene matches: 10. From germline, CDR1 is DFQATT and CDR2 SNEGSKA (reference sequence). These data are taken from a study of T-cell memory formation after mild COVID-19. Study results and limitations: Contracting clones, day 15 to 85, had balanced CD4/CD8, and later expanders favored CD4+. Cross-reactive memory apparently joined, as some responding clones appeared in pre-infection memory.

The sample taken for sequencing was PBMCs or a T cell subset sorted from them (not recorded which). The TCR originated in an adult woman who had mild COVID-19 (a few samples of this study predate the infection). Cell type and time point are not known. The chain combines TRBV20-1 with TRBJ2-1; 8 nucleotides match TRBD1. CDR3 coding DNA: TGCAGTGCTAGAAGCCCCAGGGGGCTGGGGTACAATGAGCAGTTCTTC. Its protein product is CSARSPRGLGYNEQFF.